The sequence of this T cell receptor beta chain was determined in a study of regulatory T cells in long-lasting Graves disease. Details on this clonotype: Its antigen is currently unknown.

Study-wide results and limits: Persistent Graves' patients showed less TCR diversity than newly diagnosed ones. Preferential use of TRBV28, TRBJ1-2 and TRBJ2-5 was seen in persistent disease.

Construction of the TCR beta libraries employed iRepertoire HTBI primers in conjunction with Arm-PCR of CDR3 regions. TCRdb ran MiXCR on the multiplex PCR reads and lists one entry per CDR3 protein. The table shows approximately 470,000 distinct CDR3 sequences, with around 16% occurring only once. The CDR3 is made up of 14 amino acids. In germline, CDR1 is DFQATT, CDR2 SNEGSKA (reference sequence). V gave up 1 base and J gave up 5 bases; unmatched junction bases: 6. Documented time point: newly diagnosed GD, antithyroid drugs for less than 3 months. The authors made the TCR library using RNA they extracted from PBMCs. Into tubes containing EDTA, about 9.6 milliliters of peripheral blood were drawn. These data were also filed under a second study, of T cells in Graves' hyperthyroidism and ophthalmopathy. According to that study: Criteria for exclusion of patients were uncontrolled infection, other autoimmune disease, pregnancy or lactation.

The sequence came from a man in his forties with Graves disease. The J gene is TRBJ2-7, the V gene TRBV20-1; 9 positions match TRBD2. Here the sequenced sample was peripheral blood mononuclear cells (PBMCs), taken at new diagnosis, from a patient treated with antithyroid drugs. The CDR3 protein is CSARGLAGVHEQYF. The CDR3 DNA follows: TGCAGTGCTAGAGGATTAGCGGGAGTCCACGAGCAGTACTTC.